The T cell receptor (beta chain) described here comes from a study of CD4 T cells in relation to SARS-CoV-2 and coronaviruses. Germline V gene data show CDR1 as MGHRA and CDR2 as YSYEKL. V lost 3 bases, J lost 2 bases, and 7 bases lay in between. This CDR3 comprises 13 residues. Before the COVID-19 pandemic, during about 2010-2019, CD4+ T cells were taken from unexposed donors. The table came from immunoSEQ multiplex PCR; TCRdb's copy has only in-frame clones and leaves some out. The sample records approximately 70,000 clones, approximately 95% being singletons. This clonotype was obtained from a human donor in good health. The rearrangement joins TRBV4-1 to TRBJ2-5; D is possibly TRBD1 (5 bases). The sample taken for sequencing was naive CD4+ T cells from PBMCs. Subset defined: naive CD4+ T cells isolated by negative enrichment. CDR3 coding DNA: TGCGCCAGCAGCCAGACAGATCAAGAGACCCAGTACTTC. Translated: CASSQTDQETQYF.